This is a list of T cell receptor beta chains from one sample in a study of T cells in Graves' hyperthyroidism and ophthalmopathy. A single record per CDR3 protein comes from TCRdb applying MiXCR to the multiplex PCR reads. The table lists 650,000 to 750,000 distinct CDR3 sequences, 13% to 15% of them singletons. The sample comprised blood. Receptors were obtained from a woman aged 18-29 years with Graves' hyperthyroidism. Each CDR3 is given with its conserved first and last residue.

j_call	v_call	cdr3_aa
TRBJ2-5	TRBV15	CATSNTGFGRETQYF
TRBJ1-1	TRBV12-3/TRBV12-4	CASNFLQGFTEAFF
TRBJ1-4	TRBV14	CASSRSGTVNEKLFF
TRBJ1-2	TRBV5-5	CASSGTGYGYTF
TRBJ2-1	TRBV11-1	CASRPLFGGRDGQFF
TRBJ2-2	TRBV4-1	CASSRAGGPSNTGELFF
TRBJ2-1	TRBV6-2/TRBV6-3	CASSPDRSYYNEQFF
TRBJ1-2	TRBV6-1	CAVRPGGAIYGYTF
TRBJ2-2	TRBV20-1	CSARVRGRSGELFF
TRBJ2-7	TRBV6-5	CASSYSTRGSYEQYF
TRBJ2-7	TRBV28	CASSLPGTATYEQYF
TRBJ2-1	TRBV7-2	CASSPWISRESNEQFF
TRBJ2-1	TRBV25-1	CASSEYGPGGSYNEQFF
TRBJ2-5	TRBV20-1	CSVEGGVAGETQYF
TRBJ2-7	TRBV2	CASSEQGGVEQYF
TRBJ1-2	TRBV27	CASSGGPRGFGYTF
TRBJ2-1	TRBV4-1	CASSSSGSAYNEQFF